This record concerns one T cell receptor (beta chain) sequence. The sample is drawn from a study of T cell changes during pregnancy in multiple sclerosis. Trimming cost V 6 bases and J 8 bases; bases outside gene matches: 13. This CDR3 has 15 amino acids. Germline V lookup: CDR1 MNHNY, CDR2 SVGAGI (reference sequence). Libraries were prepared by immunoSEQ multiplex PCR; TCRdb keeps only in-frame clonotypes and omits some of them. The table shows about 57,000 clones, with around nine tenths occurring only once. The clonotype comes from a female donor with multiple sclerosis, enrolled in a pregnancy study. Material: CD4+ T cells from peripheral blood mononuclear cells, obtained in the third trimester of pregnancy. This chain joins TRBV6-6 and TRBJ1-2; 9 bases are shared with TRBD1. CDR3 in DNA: TGTGCCAGCAGACAAGGGGACAGGGAGATGCGGGGCTACACCTTC. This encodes CASRQGDREMRGYTF.